Shown below are 25 T cell receptor beta chains from a single sample sequenced in a study of blood T cells in healthy people across ages (dated by TCRdb to 2014 to 2015). Libraries were prepared through 5' RACE. Instrument on record: Illumina HiSeq 2500. A second 7 to 11 cycle PCR used a sample-barcoded 5' primer and a J-beta primer mix. TCRdb cleaned the public reads at Q25 with fastp, built clones with MiXCR and kept in-frame beta chains. Entries that share a CDR3 protein sequence are merged under the most common genes and DNA. Present in this sample are about 930,000 distinct CDR3 sequences, under 35% of which were seen just once. The top ten constitute more than 8.5% of the sample. This sample also belongs to another study, concerning T cells of mothers and their children.

The source material was blood. The receptors come from a woman in her 40s in good health.

V and J are TRBV5-1 and TRBJ1-3, with D unclear. The V end was cut by 4 bases, the J end by 4 bases, with 12 bases between. The CDR3 is 14 residues long. The germline V gene has CDR1 SGHRS and CDR2 YFSETQ. The CDR3 reads CASSEGLYGNTIYF. The CDR3 DNA reads as TGCGCCAGCAGCGAGGGCTTATACGGAAACACCATATATTTT.

Turning to this clonotype: This may arise from a read error, as a much more abundant clone is one base away. The chain recombines TRBV4-2 with TRBJ2-3, with D possibly called TRBD1 or TRBD2 (6 bases each). V lost 11 bases to trimming and J lost 4 bases, with 22 bases between them. Germline values: CDR1 LGHNA, CDR2 YNFKEQ. The CDR3 consists of 15 residues. The CDR3 nucleotides are TGTGCCGGCAACCTCGGGGCAGGGGAGGCAGATACGCAGTATTTT. Its translation is CAGNLGAGEADTQYF.

This clonotype was seen more than once but under ten times. The chain employs TRBV10-3 and TRBJ2-1; 7 bases match TRBD2. The CDR3 is 16 residues long. Germline V gene lookup returns CDR1 ENHRY and CDR2 SYGVKD. The V gene end was trimmed by 4 bases and the J gene end by 0 bases; junction bases not matched to a gene: 6. The CDR3 protein is CAISGYGGSSYNEQFF. CDR3 coding DNA: TGTGCCATCAGTGGATACGGGGGGAGCTCCTACAATGAGCAGTTCTTC.

J is TRBJ2-7 and V is TRBV9, with 7 nucleotides matching TRBD1. From germline, CDR1 is SGDLS and CDR2 YYNGEE. The V and J ends lost 4 bases and 5 bases, in that order; junction bases with no gene match: 9. The CDR3 totals 14 residues. CDR3 residues: CASSFLGGVDEQYF. CDR3 DNA: TGTGCCAGCAGCTTCCTAGGGGGCGTGGACGAGCAGTACTTC.

This clonotype was recorded at least ten times. V and J are TRBV28 and TRBJ2-7; D unresolved. Germline values: CDR1 MDHEN, CDR2 SYDVKM. The CDR3 runs to 14 residues. Trimming stripped 1 base from V and 1 base from J, with 8 bases between. The CDR3 bases are TGTGCCAGCAGTTTATATCCCGGGTCCTACGAGCAGTACTTC. This codes for CASSLYPGSYEQYF.

The CDR3 region has the DNA TGCGCCAGCGCACCCACGACAGGGTACGCCAACGTCCTGACTTTC. Encoded protein: CASAPTTGYANVLTF. The chain uses TRBV5-1 and TRBJ2-6; TRBD1 agrees at 7 bases. The trim removed 7 bases at V and 7 bases at J, leaving 11 bases unmatched. CDR1 is SGHRS, CDR2 YFSETQ, per germline. The CDR3 runs to 15 residues.

This clonotype was seen a handful of times. The chain carries TRBV9 and TRBJ1-1; a weak D match, TRBD1 (6 bases). CDR1 and CDR2 (germline): SGDLS, YYNGEE. V was cut by 4 bases and J by 1 base, with 11 bases left in between. The CDR3 is made up of 14 amino acids. The CDR3 region has the DNA TGTGCCAGCAGCTTGTGGACAGCGAACACTGAAGCTTTCTTT. It specifies CASSLWTANTEAFF.

This clonotype showed up just a few times. The chain links TRBV12-3 or TRBV12-4 to TRBJ2-4; D not resolved. Trimming stripped 8 bases from V and 5 bases from J, with 16 bases between. This CDR3 is 14 amino acids long. CDR3 amino acids: CASPVQRAENIQYF. CDR3 nucleotide sequence: TGTGCCAGCCCCGTTCAAAGGGCCGAAAACATTCAGTACTTC.

This chain joins TRBV7-2 and TRBJ2-1, with 9 bases that match TRBD1. Germline V gene lookup returns CDR1 SGHTA and CDR2 FQGNSA. The V and J ends lost 3 bases and 10 bases, in that order; junction bases with no gene match: 4. The CDR3 spans 13 residues. The CDR3 region is CASSFRQGGEQFF. The CDR3 DNA reads as TGTGCCAGCAGCTTCAGACAGGGGGGCGAGCAGTTCTTC.

The V and J genes are TRBV7-6 and TRBJ1-1, with D unclear. This CDR3 comprises 15 residues. Trimming shortened V by 1 base and J by 0 bases, and 9 bases separated the two germline ends. Germline loops: CDR1 SGHVS, CDR2 FNYEAQ. The CDR3 sequence is CASSLGEKLNTEAFF. In nucleotides, the CDR3 is TGTGCCAGCAGCTTAGGGGAGAAGTTGAACACTGAAGCTTTCTTT.

In this sample, this clonotype turned up a few times. This chain joins TRBV20-1 and TRBJ1-2; no clear D gene. The V gene lost 0 bases and the J gene lost 11 bases, with 22 bases spanning the gap. The germline V gene encodes CDR1 DFQATT and CDR2 SNEGSKA (reference sequence). This CDR3 comprises 15 residues. The CDR3 nucleotides read TGCAGTGCTAGAGATAATGGGGAGGGCGGCGTGGGATACACCTTC. Protein product: CSARDNGEGGVGYTF.

A few counts support this clonotype. The chain employs TRBV9 and TRBJ2-7; D is tentatively TRBD1 or TRBD2 (5 bases each). The V end was cut by 4 bases, the J end by 2 bases, with 16 bases between. In germline, CDR1 is SGDLS, CDR2 YYNGEE. The CDR3 length is 15 residues. CDR3 sequence: CASSRAPGDAYEQYF. CDR3 nucleotides: TGTGCCAGCAGCCGCGCCCCTGGGGACGCCTACGAGCAGTACTTC.

The V gene is TRBV7-2, the J gene TRBJ1-1; D remains unclear. CDR1 is SGHTA, CDR2 FQGNSA, per germline. V shed 1 base and J shed 1 base, with 7 bases lying between them. The CDR3 has 14 amino acids. The CDR3 loop is CASSLGHSNTEAFF. The CDR3 DNA reads TGTGCCAGCAGCTTAGGACACTCGAACACTGAAGCTTTCTTT.

Many counts were recorded for this clonotype. CDR3 amino acids: CASSYGTGRADTQYF. The CDR3 DNA reads as TGTGCCAGCAGCTATGGGACAGGTCGGGCAGATACGCAGTATTTT. The chain combines TRBV7-6 with TRBJ2-3; 8 bases are shared with TRBD1. Per germline, CDR1 SGHVS and CDR2 FNYEAQ. The CDR3 has 15 amino acids. V lost 4 bases, J lost 4 bases, and 7 bases stayed unmatched.

This clonotype was observed at least ten times. The chain uses TRBV10-3 and TRBJ1-2, with unresolved D. V shed 4 bases and J shed 6 bases, with 9 bases lying between them. The germline V gene has CDR1 ENHRY and CDR2 SYGVKD. CDR3 size: 12 residues. The CDR3 coding sequence is TGTGCCATCAGTGCCCCATCGGATGGCTACACCTTC. It specifies CAISAPSDGYTF.

This clonotype was observed at least ten times. The chain carries TRBV28 and TRBJ2-7; D is perhaps TRBD2 (6 bases). Germline values: CDR1 MDHEN, CDR2 SYDVKM. The CDR3 is 15 amino acids. Trimming cost V 6 bases and J 3 bases, with 18 bases left between them. CDR3 protein: CASSPGSQGDYEQYF. The CDR3 DNA follows: TGTGCCAGCAGCCCCGGGAGCCAGGGTGACTACGAGCAGTACTTC.

This clonotype was seen ten or more times. The chain recombines TRBV5-1 with TRBJ1-1, with a possible D match to TRBD1 (6 bases). The CDR3 extends over 14 amino acids. Germline V lookup: CDR1 SGHRS, CDR2 YFSETQ. Deletions cut 0 bases from V and 10 bases from J, with 16 bases between. CDR3: CASSLDGETGGAFF. The CDR3, as DNA: TGCGCCAGCAGCTTGGATGGGGAGACAGGTGGAGCTTTCTTT.

This clonotype turned up a few times. An end of the junction differs from the germline gene, which may be a read error. The J gene is TRBJ1-1, the V gene TRBV28, with 7 bases fitting TRBD1. The CDR3 extends over 13 amino acids. Per germline, CDR1 MDHEN and CDR2 SYDVKM. The CDR3: CAGSLQGQGGAFF. DNA for the CDR3: TGTGCCGGCAGTTTACAGGGGCAAGGTGGAGCTTTCTTT. Combining the CDR3 with reference TRBV28 and TRBJ1-1 gives the whole variable domain DVKVTQSSRYLVKRTGEKVFLECVQDMDHENMFWYRQDPGLGLRLIYFSYDVKMKEKGDIPEGYSVSREKKERFSLILESASTNQTSMYLCAGSLQGQGGAFFGQGTRLTVV.

This chain connects TRBV5-1 to TRBJ2-1; no clear D gene. CDR1 and CDR2 from the germline V gene are SGHRS and YFSETQ. CDR3 length equals 13 residues. V was cut by 2 bases and J by 2 bases, with 5 bases left in between. As DNA, the CDR3 is TGCGCCAGCAGCTTCGCGACCTACAATGAGCAGTTCTTC. Amino acids: CASSFATYNEQFF.

A remark on this clonotype: A read error is possible here, since a much larger clone lies one base away. The chain links TRBV7-7 to TRBJ2-5; a weak D match, TRBD2 (6 bases). Germline lookup yields CDR1 SSHAT and CDR2 FNYEAQ (reference sequence). This CDR3 contains 13 residues. The CDR3 region has the DNA TGTACTAGCAGCTTTGACAGACAAGAGACCCAGTACTTC. Its translation: CTSSFDRQETQYF.

This clonotype was seen only once. This CDR3 is CASSPQGPWYTEAFF. The CDR3 nucleotides are TGTGCCAGCAGCCCACAGGGGCCGTGGTACACTGAAGCTTTCTTT. The chain joins TRBV11-2 to TRBJ1-1, with 7 bases that match TRBD1. Germline V gene lookup returns CDR1 SGHAT and CDR2 FQNNGV. The CDR3 extends over 15 amino acids. V lost 5 bases and J lost 3; bases outside the gene matches: 9.

This clonotype appeared many times. The chain has TRBV7-3 and TRBJ2-1, with 7 bases identical to TRBD2. With 5 bases clipped from V and 9 bases from J, the junction kept 7 bases outside the gene matches. CDR3 length: 13 amino acids. Germline V gene data show CDR1 as SGHTA and CDR2 as FQGTGA. CDR3: CASSPGLAAEQFF. As DNA, the CDR3 is TGTGCCAGCAGCCCCGGGCTAGCGGCTGAGCAGTTCTTC.

This clonotype appeared a few times. The chain joins TRBV9 to TRBJ1-1; possible D gene TRBD1, 5 bases. V lost 3 bases and J 4 bases, leaving 16 bases between the germline ends. Germline V gene lookup returns CDR1 SGDLS and CDR2 YYNGEE. The CDR3 covers 15 residues. The CDR3 spells CASSETAGGTTEAFF. CDR3 DNA: TGTGCCAGCAGCGAGACCGCCGGGGGGACCACTGAAGCTTTCTTT.

This clonotype was counted only a few times. V is TRBV20-1 and J is TRBJ1-4; 7 bases are shared with TRBD1. Germline loops: CDR1 DFQATT, CDR2 SNEGSKA (reference sequence). This CDR3 region has 13 residues. Trimming removed 6 bases from V and 3 bases from J; junction bases left unmatched: 4. CDR3 bases: TGCAGTGCGCCCGGGACAGCTAATGAAAAACTGTTTTTT. Translation: CSAPGTANEKLFF.

The chain combines TRBV7-3 with TRBJ1-1, with TRBD1 as a possible D gene (5 bases). V shed 5 bases and J shed 7 bases, with 23 bases lying between them. Germline lookup yields CDR1 SGHTA and CDR2 FQGTGA. This CDR3 contains 16 residues. The CDR3 sequence: CASSLRIRGWRNEAFF. CDR3 coding DNA: TGTGCCAGCAGCCTAAGAATTAGGGGATGGCGGAATGAAGCTTTCTTT.